The 17 T cell receptor beta chains given below trace back to one sample, sequenced in a study of T cell changes during pregnancy in multiple sclerosis. Assay used: immunoSEQ multiplex PCR; TCRdb lists only in-frame clones, some missing. The sample has 32,000 or so clones, roughly 87% seen once; the top ten hold 8% to 11%. The sample here was CD8+ T cells from peripheral blood mononuclear cells, taken in the second trimester of pregnancy. The receptors originated from a female donor with multiple sclerosis, enrolled in a pregnancy study.

The rearrangement joins TRBV7-9 to TRBJ2-7; possible D gene TRBD1, 5 bases. The CDR3 totals 17 residues. Trimming removed 5 bases at V and 1 base at J, with 21 bases between. In germline, CDR1 is SEHNR, CDR2 FQNEAQ (reference sequence). The CDR3 DNA sequence: TGTGCCAGCAGCAGTTCAAGGCCAGGGATGAGATCCTACGAGCAGTACTTC. Its protein product is CASSSSRPGMRSYEQYF.

This rearrangement joins TRBV6-1 to TRBJ2-7, with 8 bases fitting TRBD1. V shed 0 bases, J shed 3 bases, and the junction held 13 bases outside the gene matches. The CDR3 has 18 residues. The V gene's germline CDR1 is MNHNS and CDR2 SASEGT. The CDR3, as DNA: TGTGCCAGCAGTGAAGCACCCCCCCCCGGGACAGGCAGCTACGAGCAGTACTTC. This encodes CASSEAPPPGTGSYEQYF.

This sequence joins TRBV5-1 and TRBJ2-7; TRBD1 might be the D (6 bases). V lost 4 bases, J lost 2 bases, and 34 bases lay in between. Per germline, CDR1 SGHRS and CDR2 YFSETQ. The CDR3 spans 21 residues. The CDR3: CASSAVAEGGNEGVLPYEQYF. The CDR3 coding sequence is TGCGCCAGCAGCGCGGTCGCAGAGGGTGGAAACGAGGGGGTCCTGCCCTACGAGCAGTACTTC.

The chain couples TRBV11-2 to TRBJ2-1; 7 bases fit TRBD2. The CDR3 extends over 15 amino acids. Unmatched junction bases numbered 7, after V lost 2 bases and J lost 6 bases. Germline V CDR1 and CDR2: SGHAT, FQNNGV. The CDR3 loop is CASSLRYSGFNEQFF. In DNA, the CDR3 is TGTGCCAGCAGCTTACGGTATAGCGGGTTCAATGAGCAGTTCTTC.

The rearrangement uses TRBV7-8 and TRBJ2-1; 10 bases fit TRBD2. In germline, CDR1 is SGHVS, CDR2 FQNEAQ. The CDR3 has 14 residues. V trimming: 10 bases; J trimming: 7 bases; junction bases outside the gene matches: 10. The CDR3 region has the DNA TGTGCCACCGAGCTAGCGGGAGTAGTAAATGAGCAGTTCTTC. Encoded protein: CATELAGVVNEQFF.

The chain is built from TRBV30 and TRBJ2-7; 8 positions agree with TRBD2. After removal of 3 bases from V and 4 bases from J, the junction contained 8 bases not matched to a gene. The length of the CDR3 is 14 residues. Germline loops: CDR1 GTSNPN, CDR2 SVGIG (reference sequence). Here the CDR3 reads CAWRSRGGKYEQYF. The DNA of the CDR3 is TGTGCCTGGAGGAGCCGGGGGGGCAAGTACGAGCAGTACTTC.

This rearrangement joins TRBV29-1 to TRBJ1-2; tentatively, D is TRBD1 (6 bases). This CDR3 contains 18 residues. Germline lookup yields CDR1 SQVTM and CDR2 ANQGSEA. Between the trimmed V and J ends, which lost 4 bases and 8 bases, there was a span of 32 bases. The CDR3 is CSVVAGGQGREGGHGYTF. In DNA form, the CDR3 reads TGCAGCGTTGTCGCTGGGGGCCAAGGTCGGGAGGGAGGTCACGGCTACACCTTC.

This chain links TRBV6-5 with TRBJ2-1; D is uncertain. Trimming took off 3 bases at V and 3 bases at J, with 9 bases between the two ends. The CDR3 is 14 residues long. Germline V gives CDR1 MNHEY, CDR2 SVGAGI. The CDR3 sequence: CASSYSASYNEQFF. DNA for the CDR3: TGTGCCAGCAGTTATTCGGCTAGCTACAATGAGCAGTTCTTC.

The rearrangement uses TRBV23-1 and TRBJ2-3; the match to TRBD2 covers 8 bases. TRBV23-1 is noted as an ORF with a role that remains uncertain. J lost 3 bases, V lost 0 bases, and 14 bases had no gene match. This CDR3 contains 19 residues. The DNA for the CDR3 is TGCGCCAGCAGTCAATCGGGGATCACTAGCGGTCCCACGACAGATACGCAGTATTTT. It is translated as CASSQSGITSGPTTDTQYF.

The J gene is TRBJ2-4, the V gene TRBV13; possible D gene TRBD2, 6 bases. This CDR3 spans 15 amino acids. V lost 5 bases, J lost 4 bases, and 15 bases lay in between. CDR1 and CDR2 from the germline V gene are PRHDT and FYEKMQ (reference sequence). CDR3 amino acids: CASSAGFSGKNIQYF. The CDR3 region has the DNA TGTGCCAGCAGCGCAGGTTTTAGCGGAAAAAACATTCAGTACTTC.

CDR3 loop: CASRDRELTQPQHF. The CDR3 nucleotides are TGTGCCAGCAGGGACAGGGAGCTGACTCAGCCCCAGCATTTT. The chain combines TRBV2 with TRBJ1-5; 8 bases line up with TRBD1. In germline, CDR1 is SNHLY, CDR2 FYNNEI. The length of the CDR3 is 14 residues. V shed 6 bases and J 6 bases; nucleotides not matched to a gene: 7. The full variable domain, rest sourced from reference TRBV2 and TRBJ1-5, is EPEVTQTPSHQVTQMGQEVILRCVPISNHLYFYWYRQILGQKVEFLVSFYNNEISEKSEIFDDQFSVERPDGSNFTLKIRSTKLEDSAMYFCASRDRELTQPQHFGDGTRLSIL.

This clone was detected only a few times. The chain couples TRBV7-7 to TRBJ2-7; the match to TRBD1 covers 7 bases. Germline V lookup: CDR1 SSHAT, CDR2 FNYEAQ (reference sequence). The CDR3 runs to 15 residues. J lost 1 base, V lost 1 base, and 4 bases had no gene match. CDR3 protein: CASSLGGGSSYEQYF. CDR3 in DNA: TGTGCCAGCAGCTTAGGAGGGGGCAGTTCCTACGAGCAGTACTTC.

The chain recombines TRBV9 with TRBJ1-1; D is ambiguous. The CDR3 totals 12 residues. Per germline, CDR1 SGDLS and CDR2 YYNGEE. V was shortened by 3 bases and J by 4 bases, with 7 bases between the two germline ends. CDR3 coding DNA: TGTGCCAGCAGCGCTTCAGGCACTGAAGCTTTCTTT. Amino acid sequence: CASSASGTEAFF.

The genes are TRBV10-3 and TRBJ1-3; TRBD1 is a possible D gene (6 bases). Per germline, CDR1 ENHRY and CDR2 SYGVKD. The CDR3 loop spans 17 amino acids. Trimming shortened V by 4 bases and J by 0 bases, and 16 bases separated the two germline ends. The CDR3 nucleotides read TGTGCCATCAGTGTTCGACAGGACACCAACTCTGGAAACACCATATATTTT. This encodes CAISVRQDTNSGNTIYF.

This chain uses TRBV4-1 with TRBJ2-7, with D maybe TRBD1 (6 bases). This CDR3 has 14 amino acids. V lost 3 bases to trimming and J lost 1 base, with 10 bases between them. Germline CDR1 and CDR2: MGHRA and YSYEKL. The CDR3 region has the DNA TGCGCCAGCAGCCAGGAAGGACAGTCCTACGAGCAGTACTTC. As protein: CASSQEGQSYEQYF.

This chain connects TRBV29-1 to TRBJ2-2; 7 bases line up with TRBD1. The CDR3 covers 15 residues. Trimming at V came to 6 bases and at J to 3 bases, leaving 10 bases not matched to a gene. Looked up from germline, CDR1 is SQVTM and CDR2 is ANQGSEA. CDR3 DNA: TGCAGCGTCCCACCGGGGACAGCGGACACCGGGGAGCTGTTTTTT. Protein: CSVPPGTADTGELFF.

The chain combines TRBV5-5 with TRBJ2-7, with 11 nucleotides matching TRBD2. With V trimmed by 3 bases and J by 4 bases, 3 bases remained unmatched. The CDR3 is 14 amino acids. CDR1 and CDR2 (germline): SGHKS, YYEKEE (reference sequence). CDR3 in DNA: TGTGCCAGCAGCTACCGGACTAGCGGGTACGAGCAGTACTTC. Residues: CASSYRTSGYEQYF.